A single sample gave rise to the 21 T cell receptor beta chains below, sequenced in a study of T cell repertoires in cytomegalovirus infection. These receptors are not linked to any known antigen. Using its own MiXCR run on the reads, TCRdb lists one record per CDR3 protein. The table shows 75,000 to 100,000 distinct CDR3 sequences, with roughly 29% occurring only once. This specimen was CD8+ T cells from cultured PBMCs, taken from culture after CMV antigen stimulation. The receptors stem from a human donor in good health (CMV status not recorded). Some clones in this sample may be carry-over from other donors' samples.

In this sample, this clonotype turned up many times. The chain uses TRBV7-6 and TRBJ1-4; D ambiguous. The germline V gene encodes CDR1 SGHVS and CDR2 FNYEAQ. The CDR3 covers 15 residues. With 5 bases removed from V and 5 bases from J, the gap between germline ends came to 15 bases. Here the CDR3 DNA reads TGTGCCAGCAGCCCGTCCCCTTCGGAAAATGAAAAACTGTTTTTT. Amino acids: CASSPSPSENEKLFF.

The chain combines TRBV20-1 with TRBJ1-5; D is perhaps TRBD1 (6 bases). V was trimmed by 1 base and J by 7 bases, leaving 14 bases between them. CDR1 is DFQATT and CDR2 is SNEGSKA in the germline V gene (reference sequence). The CDR3 has 14 amino acids. CDR3 DNA sequence: TGCAGTGCTAGAGGGACAGACGGCGGCCAGCCCCAGCATTTT. Protein product: CSARGTDGGQPQHF.

V gene TRBV2 combines with J gene TRBJ1-5; D not resolved. V dropped 5 bases and J dropped 9 bases, with 11 bases sitting between them. Germline CDR1 reads SNHLY; CDR2 reads FYNNEI. The CDR3 consists of 12 residues. CDR3: CASSRLTRPQHF. CDR3 DNA sequence: TGTGCCAGCAGTCGACTGACTCGGCCCCAGCATTTT.

This clonotype has at least ten counts. The V gene is TRBV7-8, the J gene TRBJ2-3, with 7 bases aligning to TRBD1. The CDR3 sequence is 14 residues long. V gave up 5 bases and J gave up 1 base; unmatched junction bases: 3. Germline V lookup: CDR1 SGHVS, CDR2 FQNEAQ. In DNA form, the CDR3 reads TGTGCCAGCAGCCTTGGACAGGGCACAGATACGCAGTATTTT. As protein: CASSLGQGTDTQYF.

In its sample, this clonotype was seen a few times. The CDR3 reads CASSLSTGTDTQYF. Written as DNA, the CDR3 is TGTGCCAGCAGCCTTAGTACGGGCACAGATACGCAGTATTTT. J is TRBJ2-3 and V is TRBV11-2; D ambiguous. V lost 5 bases to trimming and J lost 1 base, with 10 bases between them. The CDR3 length is 14 residues. Germline CDR1 is SGHAT and CDR2 is FQNNGV.

This clonotype has more than one count but fewer than ten. The V call is TRBV4-1, the J call TRBJ1-2; D remains ambiguous. The germline V gene encodes CDR1 MGHRA and CDR2 YSYEKL. CDR3 length: 11 residues. The V and J ends lost 6 bases and 4 bases respectively, with 6 bases between them. For the CDR3, the DNA is TGCGCCAGCAGGGAATCCTATGGCTACACCTTC. It yields the protein CASRESYGYTF.

A note on this clonotype: One end of the junction fails to match germline, which may point to a read error. This chain links TRBV20-1 with TRBJ1-2; the D is unclear. The CDR3 runs to 14 residues. Germline loops: CDR1 DFQATT, CDR2 SNEGSKA (reference sequence). CDR3 nucleotides: TGCAGTGCTAGAGACGTGGTCTCTAAATATGGCTACACCTTC. Translation gives CSARDVVSKYGYTF.

The genes are TRBV19 and TRBJ1-1; D uncertain. The germline V gene encodes CDR1 LNHDA and CDR2 SQIVND (reference sequence). CDR3 length: 15 amino acids. Trimming took 1 base from V and 1 from J, leaving 10 bases between them. CDR3 residues: CASSIAVGGNTEAFF. CDR3 in DNA: TGTGCCAGTAGTATAGCGGTCGGAGGGAACACTGAAGCTTTCTTT.

The chain uses TRBV27 and TRBJ2-7, with D unresolved. With 2 bases removed from V and 3 bases from J, the gap between germline ends came to 14 bases. Germline V gene data show CDR1 as MNHEY and CDR2 as SMNVEV (reference sequence). The CDR3 loop spans 15 amino acids. The CDR3 region has the DNA TGTGCCAGCAGTTTAGCGAAGGGTGAATACTACGAGCAGTACTTC. The encoded protein is CASSLAKGEYYEQYF.

This clonotype occurred a few times. The CDR3 bases are TGTGCCAGCAGTTTGAGGTGGGAGACCCAGTACTTC. It codes for CASSLRWETQYF. This chain links TRBV12-3 or TRBV12-4 with TRBJ2-5; D ambiguous. This CDR3 region has 12 residues. V gave up 3 bases and J gave up 5 bases, with 7 bases separating them.

With respect to this clonotype: A much larger clone differs by one base, so this may be a read error. The rearrangement joins TRBV24-1 to TRBJ2-3; D perhaps matches TRBD2 (5 bases). The CDR3 is made up of 16 amino acids. Germline values: CDR1 KGHDR, CDR2 SFDVKD. The CDR3 region has the DNA TGTGCCACCAGTGACCCGGACTCAATGGGCCCAGATAAGCAGTATTTT. It is translated as CATSDPDSMGPDKQYF.

This clonotype came up a few times. The chain employs TRBV6-5 and TRBJ2-3; 8 nucleotides align to TRBD2. The CDR3 extends over 16 amino acids. In germline, CDR1 is MNHEY, CDR2 SVGAGI. With 5 bases clipped from V and 4 bases from J, the junction kept 11 bases outside the gene matches. The CDR3 is CASSPSSPGGSDTQYF. Written as DNA, the CDR3 is TGTGCCAGCAGTCCATCCTCTCCGGGGGGGTCAGATACGCAGTATTTT.

The chain links TRBV7-8 to TRBJ2-1, with TRBD1 identical over 7 bases. Trimming cost V 5 bases and J 0 bases; bases outside gene matches: 7. CDR3 size: 16 residues. CDR1 is SGHVS and CDR2 is FQNEAQ in the germline V gene. This chain's CDR3 is CASSEGTASSYNEQFF. CDR3 nucleotides: TGTGCCAGCAGCGAGGGGACAGCGAGCTCCTACAATGAGCAGTTCTTC.

V usage is TRBV12-3 or TRBV12-4 and J usage is TRBJ2-5, with D unclear. The CDR3 loop spans 10 amino acids. V dropped 7 bases and J dropped 5 bases, with 5 bases sitting between them. The CDR3 region is CASISETQYF. The CDR3 DNA reads as TGTGCCAGCATCTCTGAGACCCAGTACTTC.

V is TRBV2 and J is TRBJ1-4; D perhaps matches TRBD1 (5 bases). This CDR3 region has 16 residues. V lost 3 bases, J lost 0 bases, and 11 bases lay in between. In germline, CDR1 is SNHLY, CDR2 FYNNEI. The CDR3 loop is CASSDWGDPTNEKLFF. The CDR3 bases are TGTGCCAGCAGTGATTGGGGGGACCCAACTAATGAAAAACTGTTTTTT.

The genes are TRBV29-1 and TRBJ2-7; D perhaps matches TRBD1 (6 bases). The CDR3 extends over 13 amino acids. CDR1 is SQVTM, CDR2 ANQGSEA, per germline. Trimming removed 3 bases at V and 0 bases at J, with 9 bases between. In DNA form, the CDR3 reads TGCAGCGTTGATACAGGGAGCTCCTACGAGCAGTACTTC. This translates into CSVDTGSSYEQYF.

This chain links TRBV7-4 with TRBJ1-1; a weak D match, TRBD1 (5 bases). CDR3 length: 16 amino acids. Germline V gives CDR1 SGHVT, CDR2 SQSDAQ. Between the trimmed V and J ends, which lost 5 bases and 1 base, there was a span of 17 bases. This CDR3 is CASSLSGQRGNTEAFF. The CDR3 DNA follows: TGTGCCAGCAGCCTTTCGGGGCAGAGGGGGAACACTGAAGCTTTCTTT.

In this sample, this clonotype turned up many times. The chain combines TRBV2 with TRBJ2-3, with 10 bases matching TRBD2. In germline, CDR1 is SNHLY, CDR2 FYNNEI. Unmatched junction bases numbered 12, after V lost 4 bases and J lost 5 bases. The CDR3 loop spans 17 amino acids. The CDR3 loop is CASSAPGLAIGKDTQYF. CDR3 nucleotide sequence: TGTGCCAGCAGTGCCCCGGGACTAGCGATCGGCAAAGATACGCAGTATTTT.

The genes are TRBV6-5 and TRBJ2-2, with D tentatively TRBD2 (5 bases). The CDR3 consists of 15 residues. V gave up 2 bases and J gave up 5 bases, with 12 bases separating them. The germline V gene encodes CDR1 MNHEY and CDR2 SVGAGI. The CDR3 nucleotides read TGTGCCAGCAGTTACGTAGGAGGAAGGACCGGGGAGCTGTTTTTT. Amino acids: CASSYVGGRTGELFF.

The chain couples TRBV11-3 to TRBJ2-1, with TRBD1 as a possible D gene (5 bases). Germline-derived CDR1 and CDR2 are SGHNT and YENEEA. CDR3 length equals 14 residues. V was shortened by 0 bases and J by 10 bases, with 13 bases between the two germline ends. The CDR3 coding sequence is TGTGCCAGCAGCTTAGAAGGGTTCCGGACAGAGCAGTTCTTC. It translates to CASSLEGFRTEQFF.

The V call is TRBV6-6, the J call TRBJ2-1, with D unclear. Trimming took 4 bases from V and 7 from J, leaving 8 bases between them. This CDR3 region has 12 residues. Germline V gene sequence: CDR1 MNHNY, CDR2 SVGAGI (reference sequence). The CDR3 DNA follows: TGTGCCAGCAGTTTGACGGCAAATGAGCAGTTCTTC. Protein: CASSLTANEQFF.